The 23 T cell receptor beta chains in this list originate from one sample, sequenced in a study of T cell responses to AZD1222 COVID-19 vaccine. Produced via immunoSEQ multiplex PCR; TCRdb's table is partial and in-frame only. The table shows some 190,000 clones, with roughly nine tenths occurring only once. The sample consisted of peripheral blood, taken on day 0 of AZD1222 vaccination. All receptors come from an adult in good health.

The J gene is TRBJ2-7, the V gene TRBV9; 8 bases agree with TRBD2. The CDR3 has 15 residues. With 3 bases clipped from V and 2 bases from J, the junction kept 7 bases outside the gene matches. The germline V gene encodes CDR1 SGDLS and CDR2 YYNGEE. CDR3: CASSAGAGVAYEQYF. CDR3 nucleotide sequence: TGTGCCAGCAGCGCAGGAGCGGGGGTTGCCTACGAGCAGTACTTC.

The rearrangement joins TRBV18 to TRBJ1-1; D uncertain. V lost 2 bases to trimming and J lost 1 base, with 11 bases between them. The CDR3 has 15 residues. Germline lookup yields CDR1 KGHSH and CDR2 LQKENI. The DNA of the CDR3 is TGTGCCAGCTCACCAGGCGAGGCCCGGAACACTGAAGCTTTCTTT. It codes for CASSPGEARNTEAFF. Filled out from reference TRBV18 and TRBJ1-1, the complete variable domain reads NAGVMQNPRHLVRRRGQEARLRCSPMKGHSHVYWYRQLPEEGLKFMVYLQKENIIDESGMPKERFSAEFPKEGPSILRIQQVVRGDSAAYFCASSPGEARNTEAFFGQGTRLTVV.

The V gene is TRBV19, the J gene TRBJ2-7; 9 bases line up with TRBD1. With 3 bases clipped from V and 2 bases from J, the junction kept 8 bases outside the gene matches. This CDR3 is built from 16 residues. Germline loops: CDR1 LNHDA, CDR2 SQIVND (reference sequence). CDR3 DNA sequence: TGTGCCAGTAGTATGGCCGGGACAGGGAGAACCTACGAGCAGTACTTC. Translated: CASSMAGTGRTYEQYF.

The chain couples TRBV12-3 or TRBV12-4 to TRBJ1-1; D is uncertain. The V end lost 8 bases, the J end lost 4 bases, and 14 bases lay between the germline ends. CDR3 length: 13 amino acids. The CDR3 nucleotides are TGTGCCAGCGGCCAGAGGGAGGGCACTGAAGCTTTCTTT. Translated, it gives CASGQREGTEAFF.

The chain employs TRBV18 and TRBJ1-5, with 7 bases fitting TRBD1. The CDR3 runs 16 residues. Looked up from germline, CDR1 is KGHSH and CDR2 is LQKENI. V was pared by 5 bases and J by 7 bases, with 14 bases of the junction left unmatched. The CDR3: CASSSSTGSLGQPQHF. In DNA, the CDR3 is TGTGCCAGCTCATCCTCGACAGGGTCTCTAGGACAGCCCCAGCATTTT.

J is TRBJ1-5 and V is TRBV3-1 (or the pseudogene TRBV3-2), with D uncertain. Deletions cut 4 bases from V and 0 bases from J, with 7 bases between. The CDR3 has 14 residues. Germline lookup yields CDR1 LGHDT and CDR2 YNNKEL (reference sequence). CDR3 DNA: TGTGCCAGCAGCCCCGGCACTAGCAATCAGCCCCAGCATTTT. Its protein is CASSPGTSNQPQHF.

This clone was counted only a few times. The chain joins TRBV5-8 to TRBJ1-6; TRBD1 matches at 7 bases. V dropped 8 bases and J dropped 0; count of bases not matched to a gene: 5. The germline V gene encodes CDR1 SGHTS and CDR2 YDEGEE. The CDR3 extends over 15 amino acids. The CDR3 DNA reads as TGTGCCAGTAGCAGGGGGAGCTCCTATAATTCACCCCTCCACTTT. The encoded protein is CASSRGSSYNSPLHF.

The chain combines TRBV6-5 with TRBJ2-7, with 7 nucleotides matching TRBD1. There are 14 residues in the CDR3. The V gene's germline CDR1 is MNHEY and CDR2 SVGAGI. J gave up 2 bases and V 5 bases, and 6 bases lay outside the gene matches. Here the CDR3 DNA reads TGTGCCAGCAGTCGGGACAGTTCACCCTACGAGCAGTACTTC. Translation gives CASSRDSSPYEQYF.

This chain uses TRBV6-5 with TRBJ2-2, with D possibly being TRBD1 (7 bases). CDR3 length: 15 residues. CDR1 and CDR2 from the germline V gene are MNHEY and SVGAGI. The V end lost 5 bases, the J end lost 4 bases, and 14 bases lay between the germline ends. CDR3 sequence (DNA): TGTGCCAGCAGTCGGGGGCAGGGGGTCACCGGGGAGCTGTTTTTT. Translating it yields CASSRGQGVTGELFF.

The rearrangement links TRBV4-3 to TRBJ2-7; D might be TRBD1 or TRBD2, each matching 5 bases. CDR3 length: 16 residues. Germline V gene data show CDR1 as LGHNA and CDR2 as YSLEER. V was shortened by 0 bases and J by 2 bases, with 14 bases between the two germline ends. The CDR3 is CASSQDGGGGTYEQYF. CDR3 in DNA: TGCGCCAGCAGCCAAGATGGGGGTGGGGGAACCTACGAGCAGTACTTC.

The chain couples TRBV29-1 to TRBJ1-2, with D possibly TRBD1 on 5 matching bases. Trimming pared 4 bases from V and 7 bases from J, leaving 25 bases between. Germline CDR1 is SQVTM and CDR2 is ANQGSEA. This CDR3 is built from 16 residues. The CDR3 DNA reads as TGCAGCGTTGTTATCCTCTACCGGGACGCTATGCGTGGCTACACCTTC. Protein product: CSVVILYRDAMRGYTF.

This clone occurred once. The rearrangement joins TRBV28 to TRBJ1-6; 10 bases match TRBD1. The V and J ends lost 1 base and 9 bases, in that order; junction bases with no gene match: 12. CDR3 length equals 18 residues. Germline assignment: CDR1 MDHEN and CDR2 SYDVKM. The CDR3 nucleotides read TGTGCCAGCAGTTTATTGGGGACAGGGGCCCCCGAAGGTTCACCCCTCCACTTT. Protein product: CASSLLGTGAPEGSPLHF. The full variable domain, completed using reference TRBV28 and TRBJ1-6, is DVKVTQSSRYLVKRTGEKVFLECVQDMDHENMFWYRQDPGLGLRLIYFSYDVKMKEKGDIPEGYSVSREKKERFSLILESASTNQTSMYLCASSLLGTGAPEGSPLHFGNGTRLTVT.

CDR3 sequence (DNA): TGTGCCAGTAGGACTAGCGGACAAGAGACCCAGTACTTC. Residues: CASRTSGQETQYF. The V call is TRBV19, the J call TRBJ2-5; 9 nucleotides agree with TRBD2. The V gene's germline CDR1 is LNHDA and CDR2 SQIVND (reference sequence). V trimming: 6 bases; J trimming: 2 bases; junction bases outside the gene matches: 1. This CDR3 is built from 13 residues.

The chain uses TRBV27 and TRBJ2-1; 7 bases map to TRBD1. This CDR3 contains 12 residues. CDR1 is MNHEY, CDR2 SMNVEV, per germline (reference sequence). The V and J ends lost 7 bases and 10 bases, in that order; junction bases with no gene match: 7. The CDR3: CASNLGGGEQFF. For the CDR3, the DNA is TGTGCCAGCAACTTAGGGGGCGGGGAGCAGTTCTTC.

The rearrangement joins TRBV7-2 to TRBJ2-2; D may be TRBD1 or TRBD2 (5 bases each). Deletions cut 2 bases from V and 2 bases from J, with 12 bases between. This CDR3 has 16 residues. Germline CDR1 and CDR2: SGHTA and FQGNSA. As DNA, the CDR3 is TGTGCCAGCAGCTTATTGCTGGGGGACAACACCGGGGAGCTGTTTTTT. Translation gives CASSLLLGDNTGELFF.

The CDR3 protein is CASSLMVYEQYF. In DNA, the CDR3 is TGTGCCAGCAGCTTAATGGTCTACGAGCAGTACTTC. This chain joins TRBV7-2 and TRBJ2-7; D gene ambiguous. Germline-derived CDR1 and CDR2 are SGHTA and FQGNSA. There are 12 residues in the CDR3. V lost 2 bases to trimming and J lost 3 bases, with 5 bases between them. The full variable domain, completed using reference TRBV7-2 and TRBJ2-7, is GAGVSQSPSNKVTEKGKDVELRCDPISGHTALYWYRQSLGQGLEFLIYFQGNSAPDKSGLPSDRFSAERTGGSVSTLTIQRTQQEDSAVYLCASSLMVYEQYFGPGTRLTVT.

J is TRBJ1-5 and V is TRBV10-2, with D perhaps matching TRBD1 (5 bases). Germline V gene lookup returns CDR1 WSHSY and CDR2 SAAADI. V lost 2 bases and J lost 0, with 11 bases in between. CDR3 length equals 16 residues. The CDR3 reads CASSEAPGNSNQPQHF. CDR3 DNA: TGCGCCAGCAGTGAGGCCCCAGGGAATAGCAATCAGCCCCAGCATTTT.

In this sample, this clone turned up once. This sequence joins TRBV9 and TRBJ1-6; 7 positions agree with TRBD1. CDR3 size: 15 residues. CDR1 is SGDLS and CDR2 is YYNGEE in the germline V gene. Germline trimming cut 4 bases from V and 7 bases from J; bases unmatched to any gene: 8. The chain's CDR3 is CASSTQGVGNSPLHF. The CDR3 nucleotides are TGTGCCAGCAGCACCCAGGGGGTCGGAAATTCACCCCTCCACTTT.

This clone was counted between two and nine times. The chain recombines TRBV2 with TRBJ1-1, with D tentatively TRBD1 (5 bases). Germline assignment: CDR1 SNHLY and CDR2 FYNNEI. V was trimmed by 2 bases and J by 3 bases, leaving 10 bases between them. The CDR3 sequence is 14 residues long. CDR3 DNA sequence: TGTGCCAGCAGTGAACTTTCAGGGCACACTGAAGCTTTCTTT. It specifies CASSELSGHTEAFF. The entire variable domain, with the rest obtained from reference TRBV2 and TRBJ1-1, is as follows: EPEVTQTPSHQVTQMGQEVILRCVPISNHLYFYWYRQILGQKVEFLVSFYNNEISEKSEIFDDQFSVERPDGSNFTLKIRSTKLEDSAMYFCASSELSGHTEAFFGQGTRLTVV.

The V call is TRBV6-1, the J call TRBJ1-6; TRBD1 matches 7 bases. Germline-derived CDR1 and CDR2 are MNHNS and SASEGT. Trimming removed 2 bases from V and 7 bases from J; junction bases left unmatched: 5. The CDR3 is 15 residues long. The CDR3 region is CASSETPGQNSPLHF. CDR3 in DNA: TGTGCCAGCAGTGAAACCCCGGGACAGAATTCACCCCTCCACTTT.

This chain uses TRBV7-2 with TRBJ1-2, with D unresolved. The CDR3 is 13 residues long. Trimming removed 5 bases from V and 7 bases from J, with 14 bases in between. Per germline, CDR1 SGHTA and CDR2 FQGNSA. The CDR3 protein is CASSTDTRGGYTF. As DNA, the CDR3 is TGTGCCAGCAGCACTGACACCCGGGGTGGCTACACCTTC. The variable domain in full, with the rest retrieved from reference TRBV7-2 and TRBJ1-2, is GAGVSQSPSNKVTEKGKDVELRCDPISGHTALYWYRQSLGQGLEFLIYFQGNSAPDKSGLPSDRFSAERTGGSVSTLTIQRTQQEDSAVYLCASSTDTRGGYTFGSGTRLTVV.

The rearrangement joins TRBV3-1 (or the pseudogene TRBV3-2) to TRBJ2-3; D unclear. V was cut by 0 bases and J by 0 bases, with 7 bases left in between. The CDR3 contains 15 residues. Germline CDR1 LGHDT, CDR2 YNNKEL (reference sequence). CDR3 residues: CASSQDHASTDTQYF. The CDR3 DNA reads as TGTGCCAGCAGCCAAGATCATGCTAGCACAGATACGCAGTATTTT.

The chain employs TRBV5-8 and TRBJ2-7, with 8 bases identical to TRBD1. The CDR3 totals 14 residues. Trimming removed 5 bases from V and 0 bases from J; junction bases left unmatched: 4. Germline loops: CDR1 SGHTS, CDR2 YDEGEE. The CDR3 DNA reads TGTGCCAGCAGTACGACAGGGGTCTCCTACGAGCAGTACTTC. It translates to CASSTTGVSYEQYF.